The source of this T cell receptor (beta chain) is a study of CXCR3-negative and CXCR3-positive naive CD8 T cells. Study results and caveats: After cryopreservation, expression of CXCR3 was partially reduced, and most assays were run with fresh PBMCs. More hydrophobic TRB CDR3s were found in CXCR3-positive naive cells than in CXCR3-negative naive cells. Naive subsets showed comparable surface CD5, and TCR interaction strength was also inferred from TRB CDR3 physicochemistry.

Carrying UMI labels, the TRB cDNA libraries were prepared through 5' RACE. TCRdb reprocessed the 5' RACE reads, with one entry per CDR3 protein and no DNA. Recorded for this sample: about 50,000 distinct CDR3 sequences. A note on this clonotype: Its antigen is not known.

The CDR3 length is 15 residues. Germline CDR1 and CDR2: SEHNR and FQNEAQ (reference sequence). The source is a human donor in good health. Some clones in this sample may be carry-over from other donors' samples. Sequenced sample: naive CXCR3+ CD8+ T cells from blood. Sample subset: CD45RO-CCR7+CD27+CD95- naive CD8+ T cells expressing CXCR3 (TNR3+). The chain links TRBV7-9 to TRBJ2-7; absent DNA, TCRdb's TRBD1 call cannot be checked. CDR3 amino acids: CASSPMGESSYEQYF.